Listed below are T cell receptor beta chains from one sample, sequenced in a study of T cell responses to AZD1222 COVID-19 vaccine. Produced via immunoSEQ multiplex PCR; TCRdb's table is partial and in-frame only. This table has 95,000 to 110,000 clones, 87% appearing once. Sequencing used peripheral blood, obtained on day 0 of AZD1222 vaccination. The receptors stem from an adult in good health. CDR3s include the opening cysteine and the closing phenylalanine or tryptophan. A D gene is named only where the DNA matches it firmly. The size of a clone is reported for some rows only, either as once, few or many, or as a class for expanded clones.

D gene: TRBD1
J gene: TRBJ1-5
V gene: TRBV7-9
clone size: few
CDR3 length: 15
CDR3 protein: CASRAGTAADQPQHF
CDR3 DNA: TGTGCCAGCAGAGCCGGGACAGCAGCGGATCAGCCCCAGCATTTT

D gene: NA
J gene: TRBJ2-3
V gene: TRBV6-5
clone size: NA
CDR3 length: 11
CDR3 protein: CASSTGNTQYF
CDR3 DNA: TGTGCCAGCAGTACGGGAAATACGCAGTATTTT

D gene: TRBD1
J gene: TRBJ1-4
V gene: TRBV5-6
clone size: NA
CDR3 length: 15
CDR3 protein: CASSGFSRGDEKLFF
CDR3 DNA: TGTGCCAGCAGCGGTTTTAGCAGGGGGGATGAAAAACTGTTTTTT

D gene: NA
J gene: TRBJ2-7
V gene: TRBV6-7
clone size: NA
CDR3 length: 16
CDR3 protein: CASSYIPFFGGSEQYF
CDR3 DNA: TGTGCCAGCAGTTACATTCCCTTCTTTGGGGGAAGCGAGCAGTACTTC

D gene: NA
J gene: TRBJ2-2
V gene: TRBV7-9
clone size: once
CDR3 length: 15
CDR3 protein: CASSLRTANTGELFF
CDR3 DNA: TGTGCCAGCAGCTTAAGAACCGCGAACACCGGGGAGCTGTTTTTT

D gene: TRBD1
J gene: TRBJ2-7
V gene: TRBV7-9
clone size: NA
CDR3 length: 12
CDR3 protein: CASSLEGQGSHF
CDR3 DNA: TGTGCCAGCAGCTTAGAGGGACAGGGATCCCACTTC

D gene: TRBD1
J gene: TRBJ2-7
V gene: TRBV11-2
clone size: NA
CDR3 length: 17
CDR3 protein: CASSSIIGGRGWSEQYF
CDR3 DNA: TGTGCCAGCAGCTCCATTATAGGGGGCAGGGGATGGAGTGAGCAGTACTTC

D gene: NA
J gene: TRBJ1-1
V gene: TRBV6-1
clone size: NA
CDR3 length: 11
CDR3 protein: CASSEVGEAFF
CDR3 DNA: TGTGCCAGCAGTGAAGTGGGTGAAGCTTTCTTT

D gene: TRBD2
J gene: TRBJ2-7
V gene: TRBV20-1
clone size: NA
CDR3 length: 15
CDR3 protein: CSASTSSSGDYEQYF
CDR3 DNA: TGCAGTGCTAGTACTTCGTCTAGCGGAGACTACGAGCAGTACTTC

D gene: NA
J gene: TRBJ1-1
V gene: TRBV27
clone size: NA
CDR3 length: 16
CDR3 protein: CASSFFRGLGNTEAFF
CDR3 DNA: TGTGCCAGCAGCTTCTTCCGAGGGCTAGGGAACACTGAAGCTTTCTTT

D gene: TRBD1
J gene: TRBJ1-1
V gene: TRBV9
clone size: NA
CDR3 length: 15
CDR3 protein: CASSWTGLRDTEAFF
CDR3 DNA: TGTGCCAGCAGTTGGACAGGCCTAAGGGACACTGAAGCTTTCTTT

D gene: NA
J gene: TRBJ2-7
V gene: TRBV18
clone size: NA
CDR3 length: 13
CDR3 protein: CASSRDPGDEQYF
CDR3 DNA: TGTGCCAGCTCCCGGGACCCGGGCGACGAGCAGTACTTC

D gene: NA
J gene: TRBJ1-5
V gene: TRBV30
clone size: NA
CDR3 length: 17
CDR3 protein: CAWSARWGPGSNQPQHF
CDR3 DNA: TGTGCCTGGAGCGCCCGATGGGGCCCGGGGAGCAATCAGCCCCAGCATTTT

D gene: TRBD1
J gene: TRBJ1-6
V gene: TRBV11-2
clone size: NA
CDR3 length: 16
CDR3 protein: CASSSLDRGNNSPLHF
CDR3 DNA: TGTGCCAGCAGCTCCCTCGACAGGGGGAACAATTCACCCCTCCACTTT

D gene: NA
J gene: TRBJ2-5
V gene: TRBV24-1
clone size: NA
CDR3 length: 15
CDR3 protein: CATSDSSTEHATQYF
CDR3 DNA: TGTGCCACCAGTGATAGTTCTACGGAGCATGCGACCCAGTACTTC

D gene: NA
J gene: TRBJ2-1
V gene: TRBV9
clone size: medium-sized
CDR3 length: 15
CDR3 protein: CASSVGGGPYNEQFF
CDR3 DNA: TGTGCCAGCAGCGTAGGAGGGGGGCCTTACAATGAGCAGTTCTTC

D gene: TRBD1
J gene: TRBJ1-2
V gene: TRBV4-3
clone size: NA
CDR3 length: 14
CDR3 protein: CASTAETGAYGYTF
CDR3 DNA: TGCGCCAGCACTGCTGAGACAGGGGCCTATGGCTACACCTTC

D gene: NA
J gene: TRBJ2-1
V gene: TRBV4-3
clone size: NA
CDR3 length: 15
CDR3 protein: CASTRVLTQGNEQFF
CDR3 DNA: TGCGCCAGCACGAGGGTCTTGACTCAGGGCAATGAGCAGTTCTTC

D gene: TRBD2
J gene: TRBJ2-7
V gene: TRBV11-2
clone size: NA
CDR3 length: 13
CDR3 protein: CASSLEREREQYF
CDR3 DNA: TGTGCCAGCAGCTTGGAGCGGGAGCGCGAGCAGTACTTC

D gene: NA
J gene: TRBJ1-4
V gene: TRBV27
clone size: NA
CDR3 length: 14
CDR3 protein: CASSLRGAWEKLFF
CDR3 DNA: TGTGCCAGCAGCTTGAGGGGGGCGTGGGAAAAACTGTTTTTT

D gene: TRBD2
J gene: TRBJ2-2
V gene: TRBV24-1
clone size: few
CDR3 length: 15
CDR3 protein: CATSDLAGDTGELFF
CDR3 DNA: TGTGCCACCAGTGATTTAGCGGGAGACACCGGGGAGCTGTTTTTT

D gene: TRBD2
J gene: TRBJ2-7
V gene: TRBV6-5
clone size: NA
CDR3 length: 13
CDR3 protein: CASKGSGIYEQYF
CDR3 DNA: TGTGCCAGCAAAGGCAGCGGGATCTACGAGCAGTACTTC

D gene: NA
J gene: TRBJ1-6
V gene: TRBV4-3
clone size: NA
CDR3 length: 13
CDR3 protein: CASSQGFESPLHF
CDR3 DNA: TGCGCCAGCAGCCAAGGGTTTGAATCACCCCTCCACTTT

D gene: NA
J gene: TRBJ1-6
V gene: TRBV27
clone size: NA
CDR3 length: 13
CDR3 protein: CASSRREYSPLHF
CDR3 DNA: TGTGCCAGCAGTCGACGGGAGTATTCACCCCTCCACTTT

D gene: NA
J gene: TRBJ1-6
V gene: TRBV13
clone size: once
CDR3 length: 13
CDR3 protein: CASSLRYNSPLHF
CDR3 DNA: TGTGCCAGCAGCTTAAGATACAATTCACCCCTCCACTTT

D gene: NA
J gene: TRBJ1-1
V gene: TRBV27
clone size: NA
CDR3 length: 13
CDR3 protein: CASSLREGTVSFF
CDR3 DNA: TGTGCCAGCAGTTTAAGGGAGGGGACGGTTTCTTTCTTT

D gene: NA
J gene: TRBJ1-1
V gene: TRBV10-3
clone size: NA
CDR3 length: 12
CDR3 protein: CAISEGDPEAFF
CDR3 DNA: TGTGCCATCAGTGAGGGGGACCCTGAAGCTTTCTTT

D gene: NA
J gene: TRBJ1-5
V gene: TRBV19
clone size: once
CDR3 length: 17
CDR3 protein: CASIRESQGPSNQPQHF
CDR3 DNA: TGTGCCAGTATCCGGGAATCGCAGGGGCCGAGCAATCAGCCCCAGCATTTT

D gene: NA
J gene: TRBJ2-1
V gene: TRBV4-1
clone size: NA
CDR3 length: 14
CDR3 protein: CASSQDSTHNEQFF
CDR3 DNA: TGCGCCAGCAGCCAAGATTCGACTCACAATGAGCAGTTCTTC

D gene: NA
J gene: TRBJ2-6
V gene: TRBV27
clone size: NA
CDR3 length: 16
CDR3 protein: CASLSWGSSGANVLTF
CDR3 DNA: TGTGCCAGCCTGTCGTGGGGGTCCTCTGGGGCCAACGTCCTGACTTTC

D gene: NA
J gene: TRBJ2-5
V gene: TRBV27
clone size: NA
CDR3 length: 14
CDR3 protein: CASSSIWGQETQYF
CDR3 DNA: TGTGCCAGCAGTTCCATCTGGGGCCAGGAGACCCAGTACTTC

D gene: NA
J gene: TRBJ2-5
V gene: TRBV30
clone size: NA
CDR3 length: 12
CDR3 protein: CAWSVGEETQYF
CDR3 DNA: TGTGCCTGGAGTGTGGGCGAGGAGACCCAGTACTTC

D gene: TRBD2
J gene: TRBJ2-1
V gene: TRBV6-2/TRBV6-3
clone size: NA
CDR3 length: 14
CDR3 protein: CASSTSSGRAEQFF
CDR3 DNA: TGTGCCAGCAGTACCTCCAGCGGGAGGGCTGAGCAGTTCTTC

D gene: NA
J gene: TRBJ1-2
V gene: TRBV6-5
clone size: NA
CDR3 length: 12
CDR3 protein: CASSHSSYGYTF
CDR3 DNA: TGTGCCAGCAGTCATTCGTCCTATGGCTACACCTTC

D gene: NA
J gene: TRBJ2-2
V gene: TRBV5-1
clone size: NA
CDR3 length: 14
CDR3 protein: CASSSLSATGELFF
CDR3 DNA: TGCGCCAGCAGCTCCCTTAGCGCTACCGGGGAGCTGTTTTTT

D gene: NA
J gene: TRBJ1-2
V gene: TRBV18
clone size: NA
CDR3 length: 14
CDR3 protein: CASSVGGLLYGYIF
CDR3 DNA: TGTGCCAGCTCGGTTGGGGGCCTCTTATATGGCTACATCTTC

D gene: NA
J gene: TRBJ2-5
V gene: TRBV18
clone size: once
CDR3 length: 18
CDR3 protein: CASSPVSRTWGGRETQYF
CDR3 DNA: TGTGCCAGCTCACCAGTTTCCCGAACATGGGGGGGCAGAGAGACCCAGTACTTC

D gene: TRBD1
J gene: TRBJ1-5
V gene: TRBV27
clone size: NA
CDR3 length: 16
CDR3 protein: CASSLSRTGSGQPQHF
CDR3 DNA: TGTGCCAGCAGTTTATCGAGGACAGGGAGCGGACAGCCCCAGCATTTT

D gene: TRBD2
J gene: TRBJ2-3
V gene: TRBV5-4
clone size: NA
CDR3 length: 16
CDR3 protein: CASSETSGTRVDTQYF
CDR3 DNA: TGTGCCAGCAGTGAAACCAGCGGGACCCGGGTAGATACGCAGTATTTT

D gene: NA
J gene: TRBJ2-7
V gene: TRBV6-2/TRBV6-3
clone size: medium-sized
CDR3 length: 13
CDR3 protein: CASSYAETYEQYF
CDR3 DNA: TGTGCCAGCAGTTACGCCGAAACCTACGAGCAGTACTTC

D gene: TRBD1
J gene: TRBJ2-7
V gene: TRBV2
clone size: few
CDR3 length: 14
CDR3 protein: CASSISGQATEQYF
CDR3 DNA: TGTGCCAGCAGTATTTCGGGACAGGCAACCGAGCAGTACTTC

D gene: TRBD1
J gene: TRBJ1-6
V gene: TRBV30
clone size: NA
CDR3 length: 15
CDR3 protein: CAWSPRGQGDSPLHF
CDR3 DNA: TGTGCCTGGAGCCCACGGGGACAGGGAGATTCACCCCTCCACTTT

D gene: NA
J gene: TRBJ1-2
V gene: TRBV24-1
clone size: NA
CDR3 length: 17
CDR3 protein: CATSDSGPREKLYGYTF
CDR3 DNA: TGTGCCACCAGTGATTCGGGACCCCGAGAAAAACTCTATGGCTACACCTTC

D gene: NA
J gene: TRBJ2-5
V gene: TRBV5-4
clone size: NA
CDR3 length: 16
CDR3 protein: CASSYPGQGSAETQYF
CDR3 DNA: TGTGCCAGCAGTTACCCTGGTCAGGGTTCCGCGGAGACCCAGTACTTC

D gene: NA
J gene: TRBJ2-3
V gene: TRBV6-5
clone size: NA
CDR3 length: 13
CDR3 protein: CASSLRGTDTQYF
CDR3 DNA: TGTGCCAGCAGTTTGAGGGGAACAGATACGCAGTATTTT

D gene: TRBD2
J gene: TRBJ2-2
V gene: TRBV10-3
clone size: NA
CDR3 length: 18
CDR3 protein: CAISESPSGGANTGELFF
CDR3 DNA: TGTGCCATCAGTGAGTCACCTAGCGGGGGGGCCAACACCGGGGAGCTGTTTTTT